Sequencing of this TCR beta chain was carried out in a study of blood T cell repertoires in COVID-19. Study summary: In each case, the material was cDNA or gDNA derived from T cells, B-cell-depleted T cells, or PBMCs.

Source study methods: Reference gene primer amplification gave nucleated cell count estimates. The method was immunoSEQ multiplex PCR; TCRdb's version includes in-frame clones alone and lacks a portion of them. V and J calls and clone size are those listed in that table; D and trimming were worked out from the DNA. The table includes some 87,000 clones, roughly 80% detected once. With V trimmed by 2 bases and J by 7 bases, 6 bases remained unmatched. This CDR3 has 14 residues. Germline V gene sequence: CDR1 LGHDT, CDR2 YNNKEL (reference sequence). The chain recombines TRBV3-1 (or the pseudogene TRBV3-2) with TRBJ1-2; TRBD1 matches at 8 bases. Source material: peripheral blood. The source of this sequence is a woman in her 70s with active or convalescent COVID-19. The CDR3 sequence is CASSQWDRSPGYTF. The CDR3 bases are TGTGCCAGCAGCCAATGGGACAGGAGTCCTGGCTACACCTTC.